This T cell receptor (beta chain) was captured in a study of vaccination effects on CD4 cells after COVID-19. General observations from the study: Common cold coronavirus cross-reactivity was shown by only 1 of 255 vaccine-induced clones in healthy vaccinees.

After expansion with viral peptide pools in the ViraFEST assay, antigen-specific CD4+ T cells were sequenced. Subsequent to a culture period of nine to ten days, CD4+ T cells were isolated. Two doses of BNT162b2 or mRNA-1273 vaccine were administered to participants. The study found no prior SARS-CoV-2 infection in the vaccine recipients, who tested negative for nucleocapsid antibodies. For each well, some 1.9 million PBMC were cultured with around 10 IU/ml IL-2 and about 9.9 ug/ml peptides. Remarks on this clone: Its antigen is currently unknown.

V lost 8 bases and J lost 5, with 12 bases in between. This CDR3 region has 13 residues. This table comes from immunoSEQ multiplex PCR, and its TCRdb copy is limited to in-frame clones, with some not included. Of 60,000 to 90,000 clones listed, 70% to 90% were seen once; the top ten hold approximately 1.3%. The sequence came from a human donor who received a COVID-19 vaccine. This chain links TRBV12-3 or TRBV12-4 with TRBJ1-4; D is possibly TRBD1 (5 bases). Sequencing used CD4+ T cells from PBMCs cultured with HCoV-229E spike peptides, obtained after COVID-19 vaccination. In DNA form, the CDR3 reads TGTGCCAGCCCCGGGACGCAAAATGAAAAACTGTTTTTT. Amino acids: CASPGTQNEKLFF.